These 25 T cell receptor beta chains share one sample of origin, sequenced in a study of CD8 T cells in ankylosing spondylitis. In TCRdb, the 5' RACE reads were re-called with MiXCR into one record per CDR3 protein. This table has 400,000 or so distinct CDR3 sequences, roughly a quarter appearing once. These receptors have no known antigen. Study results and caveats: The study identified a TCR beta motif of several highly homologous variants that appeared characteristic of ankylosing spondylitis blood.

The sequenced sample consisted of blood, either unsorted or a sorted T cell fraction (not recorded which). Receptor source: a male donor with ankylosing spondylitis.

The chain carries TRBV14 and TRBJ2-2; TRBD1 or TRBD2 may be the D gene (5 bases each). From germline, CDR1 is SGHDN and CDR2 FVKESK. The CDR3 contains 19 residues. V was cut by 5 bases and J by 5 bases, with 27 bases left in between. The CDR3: CASSTHSGTIRFPTGELFF. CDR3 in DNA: TGTGCCAGCAGCACCCACTCCGGGACGATTAGGTTTCCGACCGGGGAGCTGTTTTTT. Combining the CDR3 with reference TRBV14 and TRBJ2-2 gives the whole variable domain EAGVTQFPSHSVIEKGQTVTLRCDPISGHDNLYWYRRVMGKEIKFLLHFVKESKQDESGMPNNRFLAERTGGTYSTLKVQPAELEDSGVYFCASSTHSGTIRFPTGELFFGEGSRLTVL.

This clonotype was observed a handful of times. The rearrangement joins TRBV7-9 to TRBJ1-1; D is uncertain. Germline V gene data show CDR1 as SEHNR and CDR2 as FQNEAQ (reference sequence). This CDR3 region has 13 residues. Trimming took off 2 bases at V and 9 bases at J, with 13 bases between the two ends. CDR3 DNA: TGTGCCAGCAGCTTAAGTGTCCAGGCTAAAGCTTTCTTT. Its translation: CASSLSVQAKAFF.

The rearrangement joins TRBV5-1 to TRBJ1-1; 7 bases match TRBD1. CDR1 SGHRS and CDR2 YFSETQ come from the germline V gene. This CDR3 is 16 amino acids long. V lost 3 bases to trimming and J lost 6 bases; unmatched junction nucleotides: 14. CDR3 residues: CASSWGGGGAGAEAFF. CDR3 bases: TGCGCCAGCAGCTGGGGGGGAGGGGGCGCTGGAGCTGAAGCTTTCTTT.

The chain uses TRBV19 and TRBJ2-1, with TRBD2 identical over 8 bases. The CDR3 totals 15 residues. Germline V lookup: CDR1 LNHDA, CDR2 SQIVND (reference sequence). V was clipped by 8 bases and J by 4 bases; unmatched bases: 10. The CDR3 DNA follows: TGTGCCAGTCGCCTAGCGGGTTTCCTATACAATGAGCAGTTCTTC. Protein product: CASRLAGFLYNEQFF.

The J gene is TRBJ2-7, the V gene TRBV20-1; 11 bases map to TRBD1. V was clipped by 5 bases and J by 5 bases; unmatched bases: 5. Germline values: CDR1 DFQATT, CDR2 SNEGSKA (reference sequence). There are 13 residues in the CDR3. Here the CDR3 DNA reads TGCAGTGCTGGACAGGGGGCGAGCAACGAGCAGTACTTC. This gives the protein CSAGQGASNEQYF.

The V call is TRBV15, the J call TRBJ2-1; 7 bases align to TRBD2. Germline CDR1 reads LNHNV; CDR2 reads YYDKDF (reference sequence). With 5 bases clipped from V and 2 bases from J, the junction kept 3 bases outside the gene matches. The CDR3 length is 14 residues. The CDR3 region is CATSRAGTYNEQFF. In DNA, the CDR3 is TGTGCCACCAGCCGAGCGGGAACCTACAATGAGCAGTTCTTC.

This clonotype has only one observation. The CDR3 bases are TGTGCCAGCACCCCAGGGGTCCGTGAGGGAAATGAGCAGTTCTTC. It encodes CASTPGVREGNEQFF. The chain has TRBV12-3 or TRBV12-4 and TRBJ2-1, with D possibly TRBD1 on 6 matching bases. This CDR3 contains 15 residues. Trimming cost V 7 bases and J 7 bases, with 20 bases left between them.

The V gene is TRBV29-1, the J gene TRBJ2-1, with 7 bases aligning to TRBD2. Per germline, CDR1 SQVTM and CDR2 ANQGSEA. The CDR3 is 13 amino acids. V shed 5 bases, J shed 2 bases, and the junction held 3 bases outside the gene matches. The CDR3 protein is CSVRGRAYNEQFF. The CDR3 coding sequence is TGCAGCGTTCGCGGGAGAGCCTACAATGAGCAGTTCTTC.

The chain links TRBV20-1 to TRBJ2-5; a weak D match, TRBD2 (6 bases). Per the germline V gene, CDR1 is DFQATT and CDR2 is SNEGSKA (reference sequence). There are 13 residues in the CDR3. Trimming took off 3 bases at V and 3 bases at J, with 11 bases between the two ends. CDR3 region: CSASSGFKETQYF. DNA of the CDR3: TGCAGTGCTAGTAGCGGATTTAAAGAGACCCAGTACTTC.

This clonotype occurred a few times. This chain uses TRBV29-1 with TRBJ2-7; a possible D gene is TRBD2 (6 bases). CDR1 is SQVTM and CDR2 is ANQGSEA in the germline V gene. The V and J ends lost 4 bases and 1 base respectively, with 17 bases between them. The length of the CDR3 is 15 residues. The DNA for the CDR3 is TGCAGCGTTGTAGGGGCGGGAATAGAATCCTACGAGCAGTACTTC. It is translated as CSVVGAGIESYEQYF.

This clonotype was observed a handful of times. CDR3 loop: CATSLQLGTGSNNEQFF. The CDR3 DNA is TGTGCCACCAGTCTGCAATTAGGGACAGGGTCAAACAATGAGCAGTTCTTC. The rearrangement uses TRBV24-1 and TRBJ2-1; 9 positions agree with TRBD1. CDR1 KGHDR and CDR2 SFDVKD come from the germline V gene. The CDR3 extends over 17 amino acids. V lost 6 bases and J lost 5; bases outside the gene matches: 13.

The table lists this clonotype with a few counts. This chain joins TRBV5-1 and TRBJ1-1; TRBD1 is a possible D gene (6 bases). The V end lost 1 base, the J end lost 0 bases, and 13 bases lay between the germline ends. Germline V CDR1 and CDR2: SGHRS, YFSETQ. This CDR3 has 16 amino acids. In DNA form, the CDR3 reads TGCGCCAGCAGCTTGTACCAGGGGCCCATGAACACTGAAGCTTTCTTT. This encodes CASSLYQGPMNTEAFF.

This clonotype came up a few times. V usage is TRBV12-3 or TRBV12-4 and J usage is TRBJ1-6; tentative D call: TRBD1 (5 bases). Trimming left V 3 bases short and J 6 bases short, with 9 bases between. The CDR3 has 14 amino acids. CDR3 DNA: TGTGCCAGCAGTTTGGGGGTCTTTAATTCACCCCTCCACTTT. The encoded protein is CASSLGVFNSPLHF.

The CDR3 reads CASSEGAGGYNEQFF. The CDR3 DNA sequence: TGTGCCAGCAGTGAAGGCGCGGGGGGCTACAATGAGCAGTTCTTC. The rearrangement uses TRBV2 and TRBJ2-1; 8 bases line up with TRBD2. The length of the CDR3 is 15 residues. Germline-derived CDR1 and CDR2 are SNHLY and FYNNEI. V lost 1 base to trimming and J lost 3 bases; unmatched junction nucleotides: 2. Combining the CDR3 with reference TRBV2 and TRBJ2-1 gives the whole variable domain EPEVTQTPSHQVTQMGQEVILRCVPISNHLYFYWYRQILGQKVEFLVSFYNNEISEKSEIFDDQFSVERPDGSNFTLKIRSTKLEDSAMYFCASSEGAGGYNEQFFGPGTRLTVL.

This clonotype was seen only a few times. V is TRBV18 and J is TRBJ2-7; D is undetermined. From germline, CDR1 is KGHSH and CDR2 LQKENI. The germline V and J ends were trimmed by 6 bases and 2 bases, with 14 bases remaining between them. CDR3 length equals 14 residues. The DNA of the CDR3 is TGTGCCAGCTCCCAGGACGCGAAGCCCTACGAGCAGTACGTC. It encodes CASSQDAKPYEQYV.

This CDR3 is CSALYSGTANEKLFF. The CDR3, as DNA: TGCAGTGCTCTCTACAGTGGTACGGCTAATGAAAAACTGTTTTTT. The chain carries TRBV20-1 and TRBJ1-4, with D unresolved. The ends were cut back, 5 bases at V and 3 bases at J, with 16 bases in the middle. This CDR3 comprises 15 residues. The V gene's germline CDR1 is DFQATT and CDR2 SNEGSKA (reference sequence).

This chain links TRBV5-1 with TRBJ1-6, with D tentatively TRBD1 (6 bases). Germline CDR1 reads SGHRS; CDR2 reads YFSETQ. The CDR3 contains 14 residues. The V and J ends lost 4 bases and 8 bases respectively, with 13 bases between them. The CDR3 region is CASSLRDKDSPLHF. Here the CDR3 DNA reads TGCGCCAGCAGCCTCCGGGACAAAGATTCACCCCTCCACTTT.

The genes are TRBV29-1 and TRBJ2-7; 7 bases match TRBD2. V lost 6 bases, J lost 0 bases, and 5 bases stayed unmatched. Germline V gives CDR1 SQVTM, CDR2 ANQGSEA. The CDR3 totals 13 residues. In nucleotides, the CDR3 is TGCAGCGTAGGCGCTAGCGGCTCCTACGAGCAGTACTTC. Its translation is CSVGASGSYEQYF.

The CDR3 loop reads CSARGRGYGYTF. The CDR3 DNA reads as TGCAGTGCTAGGGGAAGGGGCTATGGCTACACCTTC. V usage is TRBV20-1 and J usage is TRBJ1-2; a weak D match, TRBD1 (5 bases). This CDR3 has 12 amino acids. Trimming shortened V by 3 bases and J by 4 bases, and 9 bases separated the two germline ends. The germline gives CDR1 DFQATT, CDR2 SNEGSKA (reference sequence).

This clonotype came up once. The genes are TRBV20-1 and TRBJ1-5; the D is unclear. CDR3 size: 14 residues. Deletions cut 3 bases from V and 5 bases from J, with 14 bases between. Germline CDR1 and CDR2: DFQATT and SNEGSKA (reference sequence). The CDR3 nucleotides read TGCAGTGCTAGTTTGGAGTTTCAAGATCAGCCCCAGCATTTT. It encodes CSASLEFQDQPQHF.

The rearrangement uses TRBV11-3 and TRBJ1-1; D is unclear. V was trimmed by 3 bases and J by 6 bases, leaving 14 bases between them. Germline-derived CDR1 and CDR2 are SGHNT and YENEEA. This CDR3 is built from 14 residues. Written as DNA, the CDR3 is TGTGCCAGCAGCTTCGGCCAGGTGGGTGCTGAAGCTTTCTTT. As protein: CASSFGQVGAEAFF.

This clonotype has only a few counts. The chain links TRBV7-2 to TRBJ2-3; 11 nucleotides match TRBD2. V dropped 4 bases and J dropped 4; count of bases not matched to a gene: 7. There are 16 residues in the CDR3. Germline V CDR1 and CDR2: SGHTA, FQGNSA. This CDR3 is CASSSTSGSIPDTQYF. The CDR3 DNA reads TGTGCCAGCAGCTCAACTAGCGGGAGTATCCCAGATACGCAGTATTTT.

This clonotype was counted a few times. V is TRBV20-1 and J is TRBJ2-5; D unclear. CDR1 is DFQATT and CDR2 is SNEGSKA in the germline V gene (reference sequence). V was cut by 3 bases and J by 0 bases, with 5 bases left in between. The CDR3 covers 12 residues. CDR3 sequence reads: CSARAYQETQYF. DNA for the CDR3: TGCAGTGCTAGGGCCTACCAAGAGACCCAGTACTTC.

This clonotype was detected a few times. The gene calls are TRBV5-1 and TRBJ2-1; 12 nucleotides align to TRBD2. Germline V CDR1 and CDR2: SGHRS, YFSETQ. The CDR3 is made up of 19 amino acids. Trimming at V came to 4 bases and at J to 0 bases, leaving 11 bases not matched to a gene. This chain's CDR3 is CASSTAGTSGPSSYNEQFF. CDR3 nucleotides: TGCGCCAGCAGCACTGCCGGGACTAGCGGGCCGAGCTCCTACAATGAGCAGTTCTTC.

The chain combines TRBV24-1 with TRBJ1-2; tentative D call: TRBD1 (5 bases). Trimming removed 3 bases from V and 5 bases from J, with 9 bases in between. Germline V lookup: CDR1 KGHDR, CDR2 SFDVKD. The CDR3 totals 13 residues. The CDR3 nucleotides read TGTGCCACCAGTGATCCGACAGCGTATGGCTACACCTTC. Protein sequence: CATSDPTAYGYTF.